This passage covers 32 T cell receptor beta chains from one sample sequenced in a study of shared T cell receptors in the human thymus. Using immunoSEQ multiplex PCR, the repertoire was profiled, and TCRdb retains in-frame clones only, with some absent. This table has more than 550,000 clones, 80% to 90% appearing once. This sample also appeared in a second study, on human thymus T cells.

The sample comprised thymocytes. These receptor sequences come from a girl less than two years old with a congenital heart defect.

J is TRBJ1-1 and V is TRBV15, with D possibly being TRBD1 (6 bases). Germline V gene lookup returns CDR1 LNHNV and CDR2 YYDKDF (reference sequence). Trimming stripped 4 bases from V and 4 bases from J, with 16 bases between. The CDR3 covers 15 residues. CDR3 sequence: CATSTKTQGSTEAFF. The CDR3 DNA reads TGTGCCACCAGCACCAAGACCCAGGGGTCCACTGAAGCTTTCTTT.

This chain joins TRBV9 and TRBJ2-1; 10 bases line up with TRBD2. Unmatched junction bases numbered 9, after V lost 0 bases and J lost 9 bases. CDR1 and CDR2 from the germline V gene are SGDLS and YYNGEE. The CDR3 consists of 16 residues. The DNA of the CDR3 is TGTGCCAGCAGCGTAGTGGGAGCGGGGGGGCCAGGTGAGCAGTTCTTC. Residues: CASSVVGAGGPGEQFF.

This clone is a singleton in its sample. The chain combines TRBV5-1 with TRBJ1-2; the match to TRBD1 covers 7 bases. The length of the CDR3 is 18 residues. CDR1 SGHRS and CDR2 YFSETQ come from the germline V gene. The ends lost 4 bases at V and 0 bases at J; junction bases unmatched: 15. The CDR3 sequence is CASSGVPGQRRANYGYTF. For the CDR3, the DNA is TGCGCCAGCAGCGGGGTTCCGGGACAGAGAAGAGCTAACTATGGCTACACCTTC.

The genes are TRBV11-1 and TRBJ2-3; TRBD2 matches 9 bases. The CDR3 covers 17 residues. Germline V gene lookup returns CDR1 SGHAT and CDR2 FQDESV (reference sequence). The junction had 12 bases not matched to a gene; V was cut back by 6 bases and J by 2 bases. Here the CDR3 reads CASSRGLRGGTTDTQYF. The CDR3 coding sequence is TGTGCCAGCAGTCGTGGGTTGCGGGGGGGGACCACAGATACGCAGTATTTT.

The chain joins TRBV15 to TRBJ2-7; the D gene is possibly TRBD2 (5 bases). The CDR3 has 12 residues. The V gene lost 0 bases and the J gene lost 9 bases, with 9 bases spanning the gap. CDR1 is LNHNV and CDR2 is YYDKDF in the germline V gene (reference sequence). CDR3 nucleotides: TGTGCCACCAGCAGAGAGAGGGTCGGGCAGTACTTC. Its protein product is CATSRERVGQYF.

The chain has TRBV9 and TRBJ2-5; TRBD1 matches 11 bases. Per germline, CDR1 SGDLS and CDR2 YYNGEE. This CDR3 region has 15 residues. Trimming took 3 bases from V and 1 from J; bases not matched to a gene: 2. The CDR3 region is CASSAGTGGQETQYF. As DNA, the CDR3 is TGTGCCAGCAGCGCCGGGACAGGGGGCCAAGAGACCCAGTACTTC.

V usage is TRBV11-3 and J usage is TRBJ2-5; 7 bases fit TRBD2. Unmatched junction bases numbered 16, after V lost 1 base and J lost 5 bases. The CDR3 covers 18 residues. In germline, CDR1 is SGHNT, CDR2 YENEEA. This CDR3 reads CASSLVPGEGECSETQYF. CDR3 nucleotides: TGTGCCAGCAGCTTAGTCCCCGGGGAGGGCGAGTGTTCGGAGACCCAGTACTTC.

This clone has just a few counts. This rearrangement joins TRBV6-1 to TRBJ1-1; a weak D match, TRBD1 (6 bases). The CDR3 extends over 19 amino acids. The V gene lost 4 bases and the J gene lost 4 bases, with 28 bases spanning the gap. Germline CDR1 reads MNHNS; CDR2 reads SASEGT. For the CDR3, the DNA is TGTGCCAGCAGTGCCACAAAAACCCAAAGGGGGATTTGGGGCACTGAAGCTTTCTTT. This codes for CASSATKTQRGIWGTEAFF.

The chain joins TRBV2 to TRBJ1-2; 7 bases are shared with TRBD1. Germline values: CDR1 SNHLY, CDR2 FYNNEI. After removal of 8 bases from V and 0 bases from J, the junction contained 9 bases not matched to a gene. The CDR3 spans 15 residues. CDR3 bases: TGTGCCAGCCAGGGTCAGACAGGGCCTAACTATGGCTACACCTTC. This translates into CASQGQTGPNYGYTF. Full variable domain (missing parts from reference TRBV2 and TRBJ1-2): EPEVTQTPSHQVTQMGQEVILRCVPISNHLYFYWYRQILGQKVEFLVSFYNNEISEKSEIFDDQFSVERPDGSNFTLKIRSTKLEDSAMYFCASQGQTGPNYGYTFGSGTRLTVV.

This sequence joins TRBV7-9 and TRBJ1-3; 10 positions agree with TRBD1. Germline CDR1 is SEHNR and CDR2 is FQNEAQ (reference sequence). The ends lost 6 bases at V and 0 bases at J; junction bases unmatched: 11. This CDR3 has 18 residues. CDR3 DNA sequence: TGTGCCAGCAGTTGGGATGGGGACAGGGGTTCCTCTGGAAACACCATATATTTT. Its protein is CASSWDGDRGSSGNTIYF.

This clone came up once. The chain is built from TRBV14 and TRBJ1-6, with TRBD1 as a possible D gene (5 bases). V was shortened by 0 bases and J by 10 bases, with 16 bases between the two germline ends. The germline gives CDR1 SGHDN, CDR2 FVKESK. CDR3 size: 16 residues. The CDR3 bases are TGTGCCAGCAGCCAAGATCGCCCCCAGGGAACATCACCCCTCCACTTT. It translates to CASSQDRPQGTSPLHF. The full variable domain, rest sourced from reference TRBV14 and TRBJ1-6, is EAGVTQFPSHSVIEKGQTVTLRCDPISGHDNLYWYRRVMGKEIKFLLHFVKESKQDESGMPNNRFLAERTGGTYSTLKVQPAELEDSGVYFCASSQDRPQGTSPLHFGNGTRLTVT.

This chain uses TRBV5-1 with TRBJ1-1; 7 nucleotides match TRBD1. The CDR3 length is 12 residues. The J segment lost 10 bases and the V segment lost 4 bases, leaving 7 bases of the junction unmatched. Germline CDR1 reads SGHRS; CDR2 reads YFSETQ. This chain's CDR3 is CASSQGTEAAFF. The CDR3 DNA follows: TGCGCCAGCAGCCAAGGGACAGAAGCAGCTTTCTTT.

This chain uses TRBV7-9 with TRBJ1-4; possible D gene TRBD1, 5 bases. This CDR3 has 13 residues. The germline V gene has CDR1 SEHNR and CDR2 FQNEAQ (reference sequence). V shed 8 bases and J shed 5 bases, with 12 bases lying between them. The CDR3 is CASGPGVNEKLFF. CDR3 sequence (DNA): TGTGCCAGCGGGCCGGGGGTCAATGAAAAACTGTTTTTT.

The CDR3 region is CASSLPLLREVTEQAFF. In DNA, the CDR3 is TGTGCCAGCAGCTTGCCCCTTTTAAGGGAGGTCACTGAACAAGCTTTCTTT. The chain employs TRBV5-8 and TRBJ1-1; D not resolved. Germline V gene sequence: CDR1 SGHTS, CDR2 YDEGEE. V lost 1 base and J 9 bases, leaving 25 bases between the germline ends. There are 17 residues in the CDR3.

The chain carries TRBV11-2 and TRBJ2-3; TRBD2 agrees at 12 bases. Trimming took 0 bases from V and 2 from J; bases not matched to a gene: 3. This CDR3 has 17 residues. Germline V gives CDR1 SGHAT, CDR2 FQNNGV. The CDR3 nucleotides are TGTGCCAGCAGCTTAGAAACTAGCGGGGGGCCCACAGATACGCAGTATTTT. Residues: CASSLETSGGPTDTQYF.

The chain recombines TRBV6-5 with TRBJ2-1; weak D call: TRBD2 (6 bases). V dropped 2 bases and J dropped 9 bases, with 14 bases sitting between them. CDR1 and CDR2 from the germline V gene are MNHEY and SVGAGI. The CDR3 has 14 amino acids. In DNA form, the CDR3 reads TGTGCCAGCAGTTACGTCGGGGACTCCGGTGAGCAGTTCTTC. Protein product: CASSYVGDSGEQFF.

CDR3 in DNA: TGCGCCAGCAGCAGGGCCTTGGGGGCGCAGAGTCTGGCAGAAGCCGAGCAGTACTTC. Translated: CASSRALGAQSLAEAEQYF. The V and J genes are TRBV5-1 and TRBJ2-7, with TRBD1 as a possible D gene (6 bases). This CDR3 has 19 amino acids. Trimming shortened V by 4 bases and J by 6 bases, and 32 bases separated the two germline ends. Germline assignment: CDR1 SGHRS and CDR2 YFSETQ.

This chain links TRBV14 with TRBJ1-1, with D uncertain. The CDR3 runs to 15 residues. V was cut by 5 bases and J by 1 base, with 14 bases left in between. The germline V gene encodes CDR1 SGHDN and CDR2 FVKESK. For the CDR3, the DNA is TGTGCCAGCAGCTATCACGACTCCTGGAACACTGAAGCTTTCTTT. This sequence encodes CASSYHDSWNTEAFF. The full variable domain, in which reference TRBV14 and TRBJ1-1 provide the parts outside the CDR3, is EAGVTQFPSHSVIEKGQTVTLRCDPISGHDNLYWYRRVMGKEIKFLLHFVKESKQDESGMPNNRFLAERTGGTYSTLKVQPAELEDSGVYFCASSYHDSWNTEAFFGQGTRLTVV.

The V call is TRBV9, the J call TRBJ1-1, with D possibly matching TRBD1 (5 bases). Trimming stripped 4 bases from V and 7 bases from J, with 14 bases between. CDR3 length: 13 residues. Germline-derived CDR1 and CDR2 are SGDLS and YYNGEE. CDR3 residues: CASSNGGGDEAFF. The CDR3 nucleotides read TGTGCCAGCAGCAACGGGGGAGGGGATGAAGCTTTCTTT. Complete variable domain (other parts from reference TRBV9 and TRBJ1-1): DSGVTQTPKHLITATGQRVTLRCSPRSGDLSVYWYQQSLDQGLQFLIQYYNGEERAKGNILERFSAQQFPDLHSELNLSSLELGDSALYFCASSNGGGDEAFFGQGTRLTVV.

The chain carries TRBV7-8 and TRBJ1-1; the match to TRBD1 covers 8 bases. The CDR3 consists of 15 residues. V shed 5 bases, J shed 1 base, and the junction held 6 bases outside the gene matches. Germline-derived CDR1 and CDR2 are SGHVS and FQNEAQ. CDR3 nucleotide sequence: TGTGCCAGCAGCCCCCCGGACAGGGAGAACACTGAAGCTTTCTTT. Translated, it gives CASSPPDRENTEAFF.

The V gene is TRBV5-1, the J gene TRBJ1-4; D gene ambiguous. The germline V gene has CDR1 SGHRS and CDR2 YFSETQ. The CDR3 has 15 residues. The V and J ends lost 2 bases and 7 bases respectively, with 15 bases between them. The DNA of the CDR3 is TGCGCCAGCAGCTTTGGTGAAAGAGGGAGTGAAAAACTGTTTTTT. It encodes CASSFGERGSEKLFF.

This chain connects TRBV5-6 to TRBJ2-1, with TRBD1 matching 8 bases. This CDR3 has 15 amino acids. Germline V gene lookup returns CDR1 SGHDT and CDR2 YYEEEE. Trimming cost V 3 bases and J 0 bases; bases outside gene matches: 2. The CDR3 bases are TGTGCCAGCAGCTGGACAGGGAGCTCCTACAATGAGCAGTTCTTC. It specifies CASSWTGSSYNEQFF.

V gene TRBV28 combines with J gene TRBJ1-1, with D unclear. With 2 bases removed from V and 3 bases from J, the gap between germline ends came to 19 bases. Germline V gene data show CDR1 as MDHEN and CDR2 as SYDVKM. This CDR3 is 17 amino acids long. Written as DNA, the CDR3 is TGTGCCAGCAGTTTACTTCCCACCCCTCCTACGGACACTGAAGCTTTCTTT. Translated: CASSLLPTPPTDTEAFF.

The rearrangement joins TRBV2 to TRBJ2-7; D gene uncertain. The CDR3 contains 12 residues. Germline lookup yields CDR1 SNHLY and CDR2 FYNNEI. Between the trimmed V and J ends, which lost 7 bases and 2 bases, there was a span of 9 bases. The CDR3 nucleotides are TGTGCCAGCAATGGTGAGGCCTACGAGCAGTACTTC. Translation: CASNGEAYEQYF.

This chain's CDR3 is CASSLRGYLGGETQYF. CDR3 DNA sequence: TGTGCCAGCTCACTAAGGGGCTACTTAGGGGGAGAGACCCAGTACTTC. The gene calls are TRBV2 and TRBJ2-5, with D possibly being TRBD1 (6 bases). Trimming shortened V by 8 bases and J by 4 bases, and 23 bases separated the two germline ends. CDR3 length: 16 amino acids. The germline gives CDR1 SNHLY, CDR2 FYNNEI.

This CDR3 is CASSVGAGGWQGRDTGELFF. CDR3 DNA sequence: TGTGCCAGCAGCGTAGGTGCAGGGGGGTGGCAGGGTAGGGACACCGGGGAGCTGTTTTTT. This chain uses TRBV9 with TRBJ2-2; possible D gene TRBD1, 7 bases. Per germline, CDR1 SGDLS and CDR2 YYNGEE. This CDR3 region has 20 residues. V was shortened by 0 bases and J by 3 bases, with 24 bases between the two germline ends.

The chain joins TRBV10-3 to TRBJ1-5, with D maybe TRBD1 (5 bases). V was trimmed by 3 bases and J by 3 bases, leaving 15 bases between them. CDR3 size: 16 residues. Germline CDR1 ENHRY, CDR2 SYGVKD. The CDR3 protein is CAISDPGHSNNQPQHF. CDR3 in DNA: TGTGCCATCAGTGACCCCGGACATAGTAACAATCAGCCCCAGCATTTT.

V and J are TRBV28 and TRBJ1-1, with D perhaps TRBD1 (5 bases). Per the germline V gene, CDR1 is MDHEN and CDR2 is SYDVKM. The CDR3 has 15 amino acids. Trimming took off 3 bases at V and 4 bases at J, with 15 bases between the two ends. CDR3 protein: CASSLSQGDSTEAFF. The CDR3 DNA reads as TGTGCCAGCAGTTTGTCGCAGGGTGATAGCACTGAAGCTTTCTTT.

The chain links TRBV5-4 to TRBJ1-1, with D perhaps TRBD1 (6 bases). The ends were cut back, 0 bases at V and 5 bases at J, with 11 bases in the middle. This CDR3 has 14 amino acids. Germline V gene lookup returns CDR1 SGHNT and CDR2 YYREEE (reference sequence). This CDR3 reads CASSLGAQGTEAFF. The CDR3 DNA reads TGTGCCAGCAGCTTGGGCGCCCAGGGGACTGAAGCTTTCTTT.

The V and J genes are TRBV7-8 and TRBJ2-2, with 8 bases matching TRBD1. From germline, CDR1 is SGHVS and CDR2 FQNEAQ. J gave up 4 bases and V 2 bases, and 6 bases lay outside the gene matches. The CDR3 length is 16 residues. This CDR3 is CASSLRNTGGTGELFF. The CDR3 DNA reads TGTGCCAGCAGCTTAAGAAACACAGGGGGCACCGGGGAGCTGTTTTTT.

The chain recombines TRBV6-6 with TRBJ1-3; 7 bases are shared with TRBD1. Per the germline V gene, CDR1 is MNHNY and CDR2 is SVGAGI (reference sequence). The CDR3 totals 16 residues. V was clipped by 10 bases and J by 0 bases; unmatched bases: 12. This CDR3 reads CATRSEQGSSGNTIYF. The CDR3 DNA is TGTGCCACCCGGAGTGAACAGGGGAGCTCTGGAAACACCATATATTTT.

The chain couples TRBV5-6 to TRBJ2-3, with TRBD2 matching 8 bases. This CDR3 contains 13 residues. Trimming cost V 2 bases and J 8 bases; bases outside gene matches: 4. Germline V CDR1 and CDR2: SGHDT, YYEEEE. The CDR3 protein is CASSFDAGGTQYF. The CDR3 DNA follows: TGTGCCAGCAGCTTTGACGCGGGGGGTACGCAGTATTTT.